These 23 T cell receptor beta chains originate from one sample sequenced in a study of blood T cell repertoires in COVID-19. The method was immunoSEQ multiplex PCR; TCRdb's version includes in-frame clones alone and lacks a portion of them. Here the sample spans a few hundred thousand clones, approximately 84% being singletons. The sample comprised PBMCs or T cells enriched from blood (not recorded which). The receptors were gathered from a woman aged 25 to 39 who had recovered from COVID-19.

The CDR3 coding sequence is TGTGCCAGCAGGAGGGGGAAGAACACTGAAGCTTTCTTT. It yields the protein CASRRGKNTEAFF. The chain recombines TRBV12-3 or TRBV12-4 with TRBJ1-1; TRBD1 is a possible D gene (6 bases). V lost 6 bases and J lost 1, with 9 bases in between. This CDR3 has 13 amino acids.

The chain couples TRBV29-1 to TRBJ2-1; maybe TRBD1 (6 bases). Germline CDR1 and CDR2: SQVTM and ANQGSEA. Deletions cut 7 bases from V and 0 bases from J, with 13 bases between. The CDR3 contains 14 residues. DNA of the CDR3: TGCAGCGACAAAACAGGGAGCTCCTACAATGAGCAGTTCTTC. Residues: CSDKTGSSYNEQFF.

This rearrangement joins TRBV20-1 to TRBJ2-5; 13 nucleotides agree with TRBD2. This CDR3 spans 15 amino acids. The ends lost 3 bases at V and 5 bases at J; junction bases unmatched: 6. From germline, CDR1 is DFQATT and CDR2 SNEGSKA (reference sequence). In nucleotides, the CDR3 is TGCAGTGCTAGTACTAGCGGGGGGGAGGGTGAGACCCAGTACTTC. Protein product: CSASTSGGEGETQYF.

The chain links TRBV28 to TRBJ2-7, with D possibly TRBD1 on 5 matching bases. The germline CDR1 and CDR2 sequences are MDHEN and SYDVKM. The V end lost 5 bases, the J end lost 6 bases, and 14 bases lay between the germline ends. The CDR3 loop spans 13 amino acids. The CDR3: CASSPSDDSEQYF. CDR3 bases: TGTGCCAGCAGTCCTTCAGATGACAGCGAGCAGTACTTC.

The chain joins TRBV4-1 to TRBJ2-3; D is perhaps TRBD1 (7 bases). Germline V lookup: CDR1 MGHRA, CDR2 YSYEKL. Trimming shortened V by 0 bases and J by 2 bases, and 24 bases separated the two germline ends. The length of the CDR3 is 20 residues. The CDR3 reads CASSQDPGGLVAGLTDTQYF. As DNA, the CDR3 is TGCGCCAGCAGCCAAGATCCAGGGGGACTCGTGGCGGGGCTCACAGATACGCAGTATTTT.

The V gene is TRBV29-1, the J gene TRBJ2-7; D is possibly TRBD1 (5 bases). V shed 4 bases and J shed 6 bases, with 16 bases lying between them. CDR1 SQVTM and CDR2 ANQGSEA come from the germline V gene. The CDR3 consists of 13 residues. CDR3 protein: CSVGGDSPLEQYF. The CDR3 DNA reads TGCAGCGTTGGGGGCGACTCCCCCCTCGAGCAGTACTTC.

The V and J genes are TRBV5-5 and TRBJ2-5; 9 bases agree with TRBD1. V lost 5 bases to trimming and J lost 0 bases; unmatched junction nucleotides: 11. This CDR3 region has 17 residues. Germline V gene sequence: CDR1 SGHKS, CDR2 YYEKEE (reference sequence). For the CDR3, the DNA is TGTGCCAGCAGGAGGGGACAGGGAGTCCACCACCAAGAGACCCAGTACTTC. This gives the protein CASRRGQGVHHQETQYF.

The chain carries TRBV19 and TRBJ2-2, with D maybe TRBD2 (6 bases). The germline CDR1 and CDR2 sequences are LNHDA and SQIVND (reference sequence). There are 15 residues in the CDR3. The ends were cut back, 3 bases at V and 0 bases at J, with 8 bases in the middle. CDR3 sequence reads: CASSIGTANTGELFF. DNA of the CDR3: TGTGCCAGTAGTATTGGGACTGCGAACACCGGGGAGCTGTTTTTT.

The chain's CDR3 is CASSSGSQRYQETQYF. The CDR3 nucleotides read TGTGCCAGCAGTTCGGGTTCTCAACGGTACCAAGAGACCCAGTACTTC. The chain joins TRBV28 to TRBJ2-5; D remains unclear. Germline assignment: CDR1 MDHEN and CDR2 SYDVKM. The CDR3 length is 16 residues. The V end lost 4 bases, the J end lost 0 bases, and 15 bases lay between the germline ends.

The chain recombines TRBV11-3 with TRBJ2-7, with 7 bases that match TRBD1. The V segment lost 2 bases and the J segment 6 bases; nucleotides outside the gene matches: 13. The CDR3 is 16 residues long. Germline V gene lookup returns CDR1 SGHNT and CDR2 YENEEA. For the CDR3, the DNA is TGTGCCAGCAGCTTATTAACCGGGACAGTCCCTCTCGAGCAGTACTTC. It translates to CASSLLTGTVPLEQYF.

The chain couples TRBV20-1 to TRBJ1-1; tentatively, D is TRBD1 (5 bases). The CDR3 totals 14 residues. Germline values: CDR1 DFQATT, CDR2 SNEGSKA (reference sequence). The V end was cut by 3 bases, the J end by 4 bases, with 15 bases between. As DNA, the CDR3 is TGCAGTGCTAGTCTGGTTGTGGGGGGCACTGAAGCTTTCTTT. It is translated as CSASLVVGGTEAFF.

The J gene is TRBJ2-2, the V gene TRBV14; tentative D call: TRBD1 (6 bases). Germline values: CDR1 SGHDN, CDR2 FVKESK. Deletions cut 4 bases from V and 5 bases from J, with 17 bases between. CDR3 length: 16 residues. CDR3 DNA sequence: TGTGCCAGCAGCCTAGGCCGGCCAGGGGATACCGGGGAGCTGTTTTTT. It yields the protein CASSLGRPGDTGELFF.

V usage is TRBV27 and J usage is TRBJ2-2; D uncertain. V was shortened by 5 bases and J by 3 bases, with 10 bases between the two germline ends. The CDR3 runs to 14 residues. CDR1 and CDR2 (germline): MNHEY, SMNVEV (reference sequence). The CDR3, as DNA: TGTGCCAGCAGTATCGGAGTAGACACCGGGGAGCTGTTTTTT. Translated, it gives CASSIGVDTGELFF.

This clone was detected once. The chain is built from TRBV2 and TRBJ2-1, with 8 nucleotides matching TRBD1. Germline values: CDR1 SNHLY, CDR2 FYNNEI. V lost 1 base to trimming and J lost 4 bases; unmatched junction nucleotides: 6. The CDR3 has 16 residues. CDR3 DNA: TGTGCCAGCAGTGAAGAGGAGGGACAGGTTTACAATGAGCAGTTCTTC. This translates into CASSEEEGQVYNEQFF.

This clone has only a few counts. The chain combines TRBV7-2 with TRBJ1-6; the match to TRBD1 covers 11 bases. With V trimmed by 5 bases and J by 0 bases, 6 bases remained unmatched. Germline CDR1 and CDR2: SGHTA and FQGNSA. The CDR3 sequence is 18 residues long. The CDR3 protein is CASSPGQGGSSYNSPLHF. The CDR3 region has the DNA TGTGCCAGCAGCCCGGGACAGGGGGGGAGCTCCTATAATTCACCCCTCCACTTT.

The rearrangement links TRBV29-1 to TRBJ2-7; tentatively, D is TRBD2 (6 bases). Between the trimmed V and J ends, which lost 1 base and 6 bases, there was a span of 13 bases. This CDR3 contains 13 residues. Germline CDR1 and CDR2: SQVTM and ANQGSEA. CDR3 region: CSVEGREKLEQYF. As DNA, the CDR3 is TGCAGCGTTGAAGGACGGGAGAAGCTCGAGCAGTACTTC.

The CDR3 DNA follows: TGTGCCAGCAGCCAAGTTGCGTCTGGCAATGAGCAGTTCTTC. It is translated as CASSQVASGNEQFF. The rearrangement joins TRBV3-1 (or the pseudogene TRBV3-2) to TRBJ2-1; D is ambiguous. The CDR3 is made up of 14 amino acids. With 1 base removed from V and 6 bases from J, the gap between germline ends came to 10 bases. Germline CDR1 and CDR2: LGHDT and YNNKEL (reference sequence).

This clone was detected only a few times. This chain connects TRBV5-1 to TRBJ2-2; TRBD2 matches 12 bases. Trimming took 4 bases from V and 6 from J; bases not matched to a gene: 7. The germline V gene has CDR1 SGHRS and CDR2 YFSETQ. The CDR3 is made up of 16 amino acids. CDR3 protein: CASSQRTSGVPGELFF. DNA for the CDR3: TGCGCCAGCAGCCAACGGACTAGCGGGGTTCCCGGGGAGCTGTTTTTT.

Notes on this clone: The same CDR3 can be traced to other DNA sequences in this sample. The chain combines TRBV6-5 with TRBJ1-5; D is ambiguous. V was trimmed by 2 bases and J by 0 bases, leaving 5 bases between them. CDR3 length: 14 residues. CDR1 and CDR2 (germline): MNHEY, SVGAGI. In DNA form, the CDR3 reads TGTGCCAGCAGTTACGGCGGTAGCAATCAGCCCCAGCATTTT. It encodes CASSYGGSNQPQHF.

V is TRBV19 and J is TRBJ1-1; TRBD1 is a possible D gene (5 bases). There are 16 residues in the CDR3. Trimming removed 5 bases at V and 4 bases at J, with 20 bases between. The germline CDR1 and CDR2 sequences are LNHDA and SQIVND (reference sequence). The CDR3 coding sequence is TGTGCCAGTAGTCAAACCCAGACAGCGGGAACCACTGAAGCTTTCTTT. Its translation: CASSQTQTAGTTEAFF.

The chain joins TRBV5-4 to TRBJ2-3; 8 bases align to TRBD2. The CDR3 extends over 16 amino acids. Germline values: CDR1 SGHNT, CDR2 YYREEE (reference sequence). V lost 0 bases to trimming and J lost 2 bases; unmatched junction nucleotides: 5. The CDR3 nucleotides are TGTGCCAGCAGCTTGGGCGTCGGGGGGGACACAGATACGCAGTATTTT. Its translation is CASSLGVGGDTDTQYF.

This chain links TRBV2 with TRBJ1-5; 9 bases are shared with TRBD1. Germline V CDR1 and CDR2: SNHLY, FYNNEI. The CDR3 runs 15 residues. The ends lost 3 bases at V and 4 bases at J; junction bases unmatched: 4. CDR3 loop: CASSEGQGSNQPQHF. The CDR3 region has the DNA TGTGCCAGCAGTGAGGGACAGGGATCGAATCAGCCCCAGCATTTT.

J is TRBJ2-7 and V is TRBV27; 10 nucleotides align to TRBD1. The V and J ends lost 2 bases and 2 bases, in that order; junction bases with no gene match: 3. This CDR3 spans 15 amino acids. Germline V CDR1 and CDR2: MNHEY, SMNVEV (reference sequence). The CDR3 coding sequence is TGTGCCAGCAGTTTAAGGGGACAGGGGACCTACGAGCAGTACTTC. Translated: CASSLRGQGTYEQYF.